This T cell receptor beta chain came from a study of cytomegalovirus exposure and HLA in healthy donors. Study-wide results and limits: An analysis that came later showed most CMV-associated TCR beta chains appearing HLA-restricted. A previous analysis found most TCR beta V segments productive roughly 87% or roughly 30% of the time.

PCR employed 60 Vbeta and 13 Jbeta primers. Measured with immunoSEQ multiplex PCR; TCRdb has only the in-frame clones, and not every one. The sample records some 150,000 clones, around two thirds being singletons. V lost 3 bases to trimming and J lost 7 bases; unmatched junction nucleotides: 8. Germline lookup yields CDR1 MGHRA and CDR2 YSYEKL. This CDR3 is built from 15 residues. As for this clone: What it binds is not known.

The sample was PBMCs. V and J are TRBV4-1 and TRBJ1-5; 8 bases fit TRBD1. The receptor's source is a woman aged 55-69 years in good health and CMV-seropositive. CDR3 sequence (DNA): TGCGCCAGCAGCCAGCCGGACAGGGAGCGACAGCCCCAGCATTTT. The encoded protein is CASSQPDRERQPQHF.